One sample yielded the 28 T cell receptor beta chains listed below, sequenced in a study of T cell responses to AZD1222 COVID-19 vaccine. TCRdb keeps only in-frame clones here, not all; method: immunoSEQ multiplex PCR. The sample holds 110,000 to 150,000 clones; roughly 85% are singletons and the top ten take 7.5% to 8.5%. Sequencing used peripheral blood, obtained on day 0 of AZD1222 vaccination. Receptors were obtained from an adult in good health.

The chain couples TRBV6-5 to TRBJ1-5; TRBD1 might be the D (5 bases). The CDR3 has 12 amino acids. Between the trimmed V and J ends, which lost 6 bases and 6 bases, there was a span of 9 bases. Germline V gives CDR1 MNHEY, CDR2 SVGAGI. The CDR3 here is CASSDQGQPQHF. DNA of the CDR3: TGTGCCAGCAGCGATCAGGGTCAGCCCCAGCATTTT.

The chain is built from TRBV4-2 and TRBJ1-1, with D unresolved. The V end lost 0 bases, the J end lost 1 base, and 12 bases lay between the germline ends. This CDR3 is 16 amino acids long. Germline V gene lookup returns CDR1 LGHNA and CDR2 YNFKEQ. CDR3 sequence: CASSQDAPERNTEAFF. The CDR3 coding sequence is TGTGCCAGCAGCCAAGATGCGCCGGAGAGGAACACTGAAGCTTTCTTT.

The V and J genes are TRBV6-1 and TRBJ2-1; D uncertain. Germline V gene sequence: CDR1 MNHNS, CDR2 SASEGT. Trimming took 1 base from V and 2 from J, leaving 12 bases between them. CDR3 length: 16 residues. The CDR3: CASSEEATFPYNEQFF. The CDR3 DNA follows: TGTGCCAGCAGTGAAGAGGCCACCTTTCCCTACAATGAGCAGTTCTTC.

The gene calls are TRBV6-5 and TRBJ2-1, with 8 bases lining up with TRBD1. J gave up 4 bases and V 6 bases, and 2 bases lay outside the gene matches. The germline gives CDR1 MNHEY, CDR2 SVGAGI. CDR3 size: 13 residues. The DNA of the CDR3 is TGTGCCAGCAGATGGACAGGGTACAATGAGCAGTTCTTC. This translates into CASRWTGYNEQFF.

This sequence joins TRBV7-9 and TRBJ1-4, with 7 bases matching TRBD1. Germline CDR1 is SEHNR and CDR2 is FQNEAQ (reference sequence). V lost 3 bases to trimming and J lost 0 bases; unmatched junction nucleotides: 13. This CDR3 contains 19 residues. The CDR3 reads CASSFRGTDGPSTNEKLFF. The CDR3 DNA reads TGTGCCAGCAGCTTTCGCGGGACAGACGGGCCTTCAACTAATGAAAAACTGTTTTTT.

This clone was picked up a small number of times. The chain is built from TRBV30 and TRBJ2-3; D not resolved. V lost 3 bases, J lost 0 bases, and 10 bases lay in between. Germline CDR1 is GTSNPN and CDR2 is SVGIG (reference sequence). The CDR3 totals 14 residues. Written as DNA, the CDR3 is TGTGCCTGGAGGAGAGGAGATAGCACAGATACGCAGTATTTT. Translating gives CAWRRGDSTDTQYF.

This sequence joins TRBV11-2 and TRBJ2-1, with unresolved D. V was pared by 4 bases and J by 1 base, with 11 bases between. The germline CDR1 and CDR2 sequences are SGHAT and FQNNGV. The CDR3 runs 15 residues. CDR3: CASSYRRVSYNEQFF. The CDR3 region has the DNA TGTGCCAGCAGCTACCGACGGGTTTCCTACAATGAGCAGTTCTTC.

The chain couples TRBV6-5 to TRBJ1-1; D not certain. V dropped 6 bases and J dropped 2 bases, with 13 bases sitting between them. Germline lookup yields CDR1 MNHEY and CDR2 SVGAGI. This CDR3 is 14 amino acids long. The CDR3 is CASSLVQSNTEAFF. The DNA of the CDR3 is TGTGCCAGCAGCTTGGTCCAGTCAAACACTGAAGCTTTCTTT.

The chain uses TRBV11-2 and TRBJ2-5; D is uncertain. Germline-derived CDR1 and CDR2 are SGHAT and FQNNGV. The V gene lost 7 bases and the J gene lost 0 bases, with 6 bases spanning the gap. The CDR3 extends over 12 amino acids. The CDR3: CASTHDQETQYF. CDR3 sequence (DNA): TGTGCCAGCACCCACGACCAAGAGACCCAGTACTTC.

CDR3 nucleotides: TGTGCCAGCAGCCCTCGGACAGGGGGCTTTGAAGATACGCAGTATTTT. It yields the protein CASSPRTGGFEDTQYF. The chain links TRBV11-3 to TRBJ2-3, with TRBD1 identical over 11 bases. This CDR3 has 16 amino acids. After removal of 5 bases from V and 5 bases from J, the junction contained 9 bases not matched to a gene. Germline CDR1 is SGHNT and CDR2 is YENEEA. The variable domain in full, with the rest retrieved from reference TRBV11-3 and TRBJ2-3, is EAGVVQSPRYKIIEKKQPVAFWCNPISGHNTLYWYLQNLGQGPELLIRYENEEAVDDSQLPKDRFSAERLKGVDSTLKIQPAELGDSAVYLCASSPRTGGFEDTQYFGPGTRLTVL.

The chain carries TRBV6-1 and TRBJ1-6; 8 bases fit TRBD1. The CDR3 consists of 15 residues. CDR1 and CDR2 from the germline V gene are MNHNS and SASEGT. Trimming removed 3 bases from V and 6 bases from J; junction bases left unmatched: 4. The CDR3 spells CASSDRTGSNSPLHF. CDR3 coding DNA: TGTGCCAGCAGTGACAGGACAGGGAGTAATTCACCCCTCCACTTT.

The sample holds one count of this clone. This chain joins TRBV7-9 and TRBJ2-5; D is unresolved. The CDR3 is made up of 14 amino acids. Per germline, CDR1 SEHNR and CDR2 FQNEAQ (reference sequence). The V and J ends lost 1 base and 4 bases respectively, with 10 bases between them. As DNA, the CDR3 is TGTGCCAGCAGCTTAGGCTCGGCGAGAGAGACCCAGTACTTC. This sequence encodes CASSLGSARETQYF.

V gene TRBV3-1 (or the pseudogene TRBV3-2) combines with J gene TRBJ1-1; D is perhaps TRBD1 (6 bases). V was clipped by 7 bases and J by 7 bases, with 16 bases between them. Looked up from germline, CDR1 is LGHDT and CDR2 is YNNKEL (reference sequence). The CDR3 is made up of 13 amino acids. CDR3: CASTTWGLLEAFF. The CDR3 DNA reads TGTGCCAGCACCACGTGGGGGCTACTTGAAGCTTTCTTT.

This chain joins TRBV5-6 and TRBJ2-1, with TRBD2 matching 11 bases. CDR3 length equals 17 residues. Germline V gives CDR1 SGHDT, CDR2 YYEEEE. The V and J ends lost 4 bases and 3 bases, in that order; junction bases with no gene match: 9. The CDR3 DNA reads as TGTGCCAGCAGCCCGGCACGACTAGCGGGACTCTACAATGAGCAGTTCTTC. As protein: CASSPARLAGLYNEQFF. The full variable domain, in which reference TRBV5-6 and TRBJ2-1 provide the parts outside the CDR3, is DAGVTQSPTHLIKTRGQQVTLRCSPKSGHDTVSWYQQALGQGPQFIFQYYEEEERQRGNFPDRFSGHQFPNYSSELNVNALLLGDSALYLCASSPARLAGLYNEQFFGPGTRLTVL.

The J gene is TRBJ2-1, the V gene TRBV2; 7 bases are shared with TRBD2. CDR1 and CDR2 from the germline V gene are SNHLY and FYNNEI. Trimming cost V 5 bases and J 9 bases; bases outside gene matches: 10. The CDR3 extends over 14 amino acids. CDR3 residues: CASSSTSTSTEQFF. The CDR3 DNA sequence: TGTGCCAGCAGTTCTACCTCGACTAGCACTGAGCAGTTCTTC.

The V and J genes are TRBV19 and TRBJ2-7, with 8 bases lining up with TRBD2. Trimming at V came to 7 bases and at J to 2 bases, leaving 7 bases not matched to a gene. The CDR3 is made up of 14 amino acids. CDR1 LNHDA and CDR2 SQIVND come from the germline V gene (reference sequence). Here the CDR3 DNA reads TGTGCCAGTACCCCTAGTAGCGGGACCTACGAGCAGTACTTC. Protein sequence: CASTPSSGTYEQYF.

The chain employs TRBV5-4 and TRBJ2-1, with a tentative D call TRBD2 (6 bases). CDR1 is SGHNT, CDR2 YYREEE, per germline (reference sequence). Trimming took off 7 bases at V and 0 bases at J, with 8 bases between the two ends. The CDR3 length is 13 residues. CDR3 coding DNA: TGTGCCAGCCAGCGGGCCTCCTACAATGAGCAGTTCTTC. Its translation is CASQRASYNEQFF.

A single count supports this clone. The rearrangement joins TRBV2 to TRBJ1-2; a possible D gene is TRBD1 (6 bases). The V and J ends lost 5 bases and 6 bases respectively, with 10 bases between them. From germline, CDR1 is SNHLY and CDR2 FYNNEI. This CDR3 is built from 12 residues. CDR3 protein: CASSNNRDGYTF. For the CDR3, the DNA is TGTGCCAGCAGTAATAACAGGGATGGCTACACCTTC.

This clone was observed a few times. The CDR3 region is CASSLYSGNTIYF. CDR3 in DNA: TGTGCCAGCAGTCTCTACTCTGGAAACACCATATATTTT. The genes are TRBV12-3 or TRBV12-4 and TRBJ1-3; D not resolved. With 5 bases removed from V and 0 bases from J, the gap between germline ends came to 5 bases. The CDR3 sequence is 13 residues long.

On this clone: Other DNA sequences in this sample translate to the same CDR3. The chain recombines TRBV6-5 with TRBJ1-1, with D perhaps matching TRBD1 (5 bases). This CDR3 is built from 14 residues. From germline, CDR1 is MNHEY and CDR2 SVGAGI. V was shortened by 0 bases and J by 3 bases, with 8 bases between the two germline ends. The CDR3 region has the DNA TGTGCCAGCAGTTACTCGGGGGGGTACACTGAAGCTTTCTTT. Its translation is CASSYSGGYTEAFF.

The chain couples TRBV7-2 to TRBJ2-1, with D unclear. V gave up 1 base and J gave up 8 bases, with 15 bases separating them. The V gene's germline CDR1 is SGHTA and CDR2 FQGNSA. The CDR3 consists of 15 residues. DNA for the CDR3: TGTGCCAGCAGCTTAGACGTCCCGGGTGTCGATGAGCAGTTCTTC. Its protein product is CASSLDVPGVDEQFF. Drawing the rest from reference TRBV7-2 and TRBJ2-1, the complete variable domain is GAGVSQSPSNKVTEKGKDVELRCDPISGHTALYWYRQSLGQGLEFLIYFQGNSAPDKSGLPSDRFSAERTGGSVSTLTIQRTQQEDSAVYLCASSLDVPGVDEQFFGPGTRLTVL.

CDR3 sequence: CASSTHTDTQYF. The DNA for the CDR3 is TGTGCCAGCAGCACTCACACAGATACGCAGTATTTT. V and J are TRBV11-2 and TRBJ2-3; D remains ambiguous. Germline CDR1 is SGHAT and CDR2 is FQNNGV. Trimming stripped 5 bases from V and 2 bases from J, with 5 bases between. This CDR3 is built from 12 residues.

The chain uses TRBV2 and TRBJ2-1, with unresolved D. The CDR3 contains 11 residues. V dropped 6 bases and J dropped 7 bases, with 7 bases sitting between them. Germline V gene data show CDR1 as SNHLY and CDR2 as FYNNEI. CDR3 DNA: TGTGCCAGCAGACGGTATAATGAGCAGTTCTTC. This sequence encodes CASRRYNEQFF.

This chain links TRBV5-1 with TRBJ2-7; weak D call: TRBD2 (5 bases). Per germline, CDR1 SGHRS and CDR2 YFSETQ. This CDR3 is built from 16 residues. V was shortened by 0 bases and J by 0 bases, with 13 bases between the two germline ends. CDR3 residues: CASSLDGSLISYEQYF. CDR3 coding DNA: TGCGCCAGCAGCTTGGATGGGAGCCTAATCTCCTACGAGCAGTACTTC.

The gene calls are TRBV10-3 and TRBJ2-3; 7 positions agree with TRBD2. The length of the CDR3 is 11 residues. Germline-derived CDR1 and CDR2 are ENHRY and SYGVKD. V dropped 8 bases and J dropped 5; count of bases not matched to a gene: 1. DNA of the CDR3: TGTGCCATCGGGAGGGGAGATACGCAGTATTTT. This translates into CAIGRGDTQYF.

The chain combines TRBV7-8 with TRBJ1-5, with no clear D. The length of the CDR3 is 14 residues. Germline lookup yields CDR1 SGHVS and CDR2 FQNEAQ. V lost 2 bases, J lost 9 bases, and 14 bases lay in between. DNA of the CDR3: TGTGCCAGCAGCTTAACTGCCTTGGGTCCGCCCCAGCATTTT. Its protein product is CASSLTALGPPQHF.

DNA of the CDR3: TGTGCCAGCAGTTCCAATAAGGGTGTTGAAGCTTTCTTT. Its protein is CASSSNKGVEAFF. The chain links TRBV6-5 to TRBJ1-1; D remains ambiguous. The V gene's germline CDR1 is MNHEY and CDR2 SVGAGI. This CDR3 region has 13 residues. Trimming stripped 4 bases from V and 7 bases from J, with 13 bases between.

The CDR3 DNA sequence: TGCGCCAGCAGTGAGTCTAGCAATCAGCCCCAGCATTTT. The encoded protein is CASSESSNQPQHF. The rearrangement uses TRBV10-1 and TRBJ1-5; D gene ambiguous. In germline, CDR1 is WNHNN, CDR2 SYGVQD (reference sequence). Trimming stripped 0 bases from V and 0 bases from J, with 0 bases between. This CDR3 is built from 13 residues.